The clone carrying this T cell receptor beta chain was recorded many times. This sample was included in a study of T and B cells in COVID-19 patients. Each TRB amplification used roughly 240-550 ng of genomic DNA from blood. Germline CDR1 MNHNS, CDR2 SASEGT. The CDR3 spans 15 residues. Trimming stripped 10 bases from V and 5 bases from J, with 20 bases between. Multiplex PCR with BIOMED2 TRB-A/B primer pools amplified TRB rearrangements. One entry per CDR3 protein, called by TCRdb with MiXCR from the multiplex PCR reads. Of some 13,000 distinct CDR3 sequences in the sample, 25% were seen once. Sequenced: blood. The gene calls are TRBV6-1 and TRBJ2-2; D is possibly TRBD1 (6 bases). This receptor was obtained from a human donor who had recovered from COVID-19. The CDR3 DNA sequence: TGTGCCATCAATGGCAGGGGTGTATCGACCGGGGAGCTGTTTTTT. Its protein product is CAINGRGVSTGELFF.